This TCR beta chain originates from a study of blood T cells in healthy people across ages. A second about 7 to 12 cycle PCR used barcoded and J-beta primers. With 12 random nucleotides, a template-switch adaptor tagged each individual cDNA molecule. MiXCR was run by TCRdb on the 5' RACE reads, yielding one entry per CDR3 protein. Among more than 650,000 distinct CDR3 sequences listed, about 53% were seen once. The CDR3 has 15 residues. Looked up from germline, CDR1 is KGHSH and CDR2 is LQKENI. The V gene lost 4 bases and the J gene lost 0 bases, with 10 bases spanning the gap. Donation came from healthy Caucasian individuals in Russia who were aged 6 to 90.

The chain joins TRBV18 to TRBJ1-3; D is uncertain. The receptor comes from a man older than 75 in good health. Specimen: blood. Written as DNA, the CDR3 is TGTGCCAGCTCACAGAAGGAAGGCTCTGGAAACACCATATATTTT. Amino acids: CASSQKEGSGNTIYF. The full variable domain, completed using reference TRBV18 and TRBJ1-3, is NAGVMQNPRHLVRRRGQEARLRCSPMKGHSHVYWYRQLPEEGLKFMVYLQKENIIDESGMPKERFSAEFPKEGPSILRIQQVVRGDSAAYFCASSQKEGSGNTIYFGEGSWLTVV.